The rows below give T cell receptor beta chains drawn from one sample of a study of pediatric ulcerative colitis. Sequencing used immunoSEQ multiplex PCR; TCRdb keeps in-frame clones, though not all of them. The sample consists of roughly 60,000 clones, around 87% of them appearing once. The sequenced sample was blood. Receptors were obtained from a boy between 10 and 17 years old who was a control in a study of pediatric ulcerative colitis. Each CDR3 is given with its conserved first and last residue. Fields, in order: CDR3 length, V gene, J gene, D gene, clone size, CDR3 DNA, CDR3 protein. D genes are given only for firm matches. Clone size is given for some rows only: seen once, a few or many times, or a class if the clone is expanded.

>14|TRBV2|TRBJ1-6|.|.
TGTGCCAGCAGCTTAACAGGAGTTGGTTCACCCCTCCACTTT
CASSLTGVGSPLHF
>13|TRBV10-3|TRBJ1-5|.|.
TGTGCCATCAGTGCGCGGGAGGGTCAGCCCCAGCATTTT
CAISAREGQPQHF
>14|TRBV19|TRBJ2-7|TRBD1|.
TGTGCCAGTAGTCCTGGGACAGGGGACGACGAGCAGTACTTC
CASSPGTGDDEQYF
>15|TRBV7-9|TRBJ2-1|TRBD1|.
TGTGCCAGCAGCCCACGGGGGGACAGGGGGAATGAGCAGTTCTTC
CASSPRGDRGNEQFF
>14|TRBV7-9|TRBJ2-5|.|once
TGTGCCAGCAGCTACGGAGACAGACAAGAGACCCAGTACTTC
CASSYGDRQETQYF
>14|TRBV19|TRBJ2-7|.|.
TGTGCCAGTAGTATTGCCTCACGGACCTACGAGCAGTACTTC
CASSIASRTYEQYF
>14|TRBV27|TRBJ1-5|.|.
TGTGCCAGCAGTTTATCCCGAGATAATCAGCCCCAGCATTTT
CASSLSRDNQPQHF
>15|TRBV4-3|TRBJ2-2|TRBD2|.
TGCGCCAGCAGCCTTAGCGGGGATAACACCGGGGAGCTGTTTTTT
CASSLSGDNTGELFF
>15|TRBV27|TRBJ1-4|.|.
TGTGCCAGCACCAATACAGGACAGCGGGGCGAAAAACTGTTTTTT
CASTNTGQRGEKLFF
>14|TRBV19|TRBJ1-2|.|.
TGTGCCAGTACCTATAGAGGGCAGGGGTATGGCTACACCTTC
CASTYRGQGYGYTF
>14|TRBV19|TRBJ2-3|.|.
TGTGCCAGTAGTATATCCACTAGCACAGATACGCAGTATTTT
CASSISTSTDTQYF
>13|TRBV29-1|TRBJ1-2|TRBD1|.
TGCAGCGTTGGGACAGGGCCTGACTATGGCTACACCTTC
CSVGTGPDYGYTF
>15|TRBV23-1|TRBJ2-1|.|.
TGCGCCAGCAGCTCTTGGCAGGAGGGTTACAATGAGCAGTTCTTC
CASSSWQEGYNEQFF
>18|TRBV28|TRBJ2-2|.|.
TGTGCCAGCAGTTTAGTTTTTATCTTTGGGAGGAACACCGGGGAGCTGTTTTTT
CASSLVFIFGRNTGELFF
>13|TRBV19|TRBJ1-5|.|.
TGTGCCAGTAGTATATCGGAGAATCAGCCCCAGCATTTT
CASSISENQPQHF
>15|TRBV5-1|TRBJ1-2|.|.
TGCGCCAGCAGCTTGGGAGGGGACGAGGACTATGGCTACACCTTC
CASSLGGDEDYGYTF
>16|TRBV11-3|TRBJ2-3|.|.
TGTGCCAGCAGCTCCGGTGCGGGGCACGGTATTGATACGCAGTATTTT
CASSSGAGHGIDTQYF
>12|TRBV10-2|TRBJ2-7|.|.
TGCGCCAGCAGCAGTAGCTCCTACGAGCAGTACTTC
CASSSSSYEQYF
>17|TRBV5-1|TRBJ2-1|.|.
TGCGCCAGCAGCTTGGTGGCTAGCCTGAGCTCCTACAATGAGCAGTTCTTC
CASSLVASLSSYNEQFF
>13|TRBV7-6|TRBJ1-1|.|.
TGTGCCAGCAGCTTAGGGATGAACACTGAAGCTTTCTTT
CASSLGMNTEAFF
>11|TRBV19|TRBJ1-2|TRBD1|.
TGTGCCAGTAGTGACAGGGTTGGCTACACCTTC
CASSDRVGYTF
>17|TRBV6-1|TRBJ2-6|.|.
TGTGCCAGCAGTGAAGGCCCCGGAGGGGCTGGGGCCAACGTCCTGACTTTC
CASSEGPGGAGANVLTF
>19|TRBV7-3|TRBJ2-2|.|.
TGTGCCAGCAGCTTAACAGGAGATCGCCACGATACGAACACCGGGGAGCTGTTTTTT
CASSLTGDRHDTNTGELFF
>13|TRBV11-2|TRBJ1-2|.|.
TGTGCCAGCAGCCAGACCGTCGACTATGGCTACACCTTC
CASSQTVDYGYTF
>15|TRBV7-2|TRBJ1-3|.|.
TGTGCCAGCAGCTTCCTAGGGGACTCTGGAAACACCATATATTTT
CASSFLGDSGNTIYF
>11|TRBV7-2|TRBJ2-7|.|.
TGTGCCAGCAGCTTAGGTAGGGAGCAGTACTTC
CASSLGREQYF
>15|TRBV7-9|TRBJ1-4|TRBD1|.
TGTGCCAGCAGCTTGAGTCGACAGGGAAATGAAAAACTGTTTTTT
CASSLSRQGNEKLFF
>14|TRBV27|TRBJ1-4|TRBD1|.
TGTGCCAGCAGTCCTGGACAGGGTATCGGAAAACTGTTTTTT
CASSPGQGIGKLFF
>13|TRBV6-1|TRBJ1-3|.|few
TGTGCCAGCAGTCTACAGTCCGGAAACACCATATATTTT
CASSLQSGNTIYF